The 5 T cell receptor beta chains in this list originate from one sample, sequenced in a study of control samples from healthy donors and cancer patients. Clones were sequenced by immunoSEQ multiplex PCR, and TCRdb holds only the in-frame ones, with some missing. The repertoire holds under 200,000 clones, around 94% seen once, with around 15% in the top ten. Sequenced input: PBMCs. The receptor set was obtained from a man in his sixties with colorectal cancer.

Only one count was recorded for this clone. The chain combines TRBV29-1 with TRBJ1-1; no definite D call. V lost 5 bases, J lost 0 bases, and 10 bases lay in between. CDR1 SQVTM and CDR2 ANQGSEA come from the germline V gene. The length of the CDR3 is 13 residues. CDR3 in DNA: TGCAGCGTTCTCAGGAGACTGAACACTGAAGCTTTCTTT. Protein sequence: CSVLRRLNTEAFF. Variable domain in full (rest from reference TRBV29-1 and TRBJ1-1): SAVISQKPSRDICQRGTSLTIQCQVDSQVTMMFWYRQQPGQSLTLIATANQGSEATYESGFVIDKFPISRPNLTFSTLTVSNMSPEDSSIYLCSVLRRLNTEAFFGQGTRLTVV.

The V gene is TRBV19, the J gene TRBJ1-1, with no clear D. The CDR3 covers 14 residues. Germline V gene sequence: CDR1 LNHDA, CDR2 SQIVND (reference sequence). V was shortened by 2 bases and J by 1 base, with 8 bases between the two germline ends. The CDR3 DNA sequence: TGTGCCAGTAGTATAAAAGGGAGGAACACTGAAGCTTTCTTT. It encodes CASSIKGRNTEAFF.

The DNA of the CDR3 is TGTGCCAGCAGTTTAGGGCAGGGAGTACACAATGAGCAGTTCTTC. This translates into CASSLGQGVHNEQFF. J is TRBJ2-1 and V is TRBV28; perhaps D is TRBD1 or TRBD2 (5 bases each). CDR3 size: 15 residues. Trimming removed 2 bases at V and 5 bases at J, with 13 bases between. CDR1 MDHEN and CDR2 SYDVKM come from the germline V gene.

J is TRBJ1-5 and V is TRBV19; D call uncertain. Trimming shortened V by 7 bases and J by 3 bases, and 10 bases separated the two germline ends. The CDR3 length is 13 residues. Germline V gene sequence: CDR1 LNHDA, CDR2 SQIVND (reference sequence). The CDR3, as DNA: TGTGCCAGTAACGGGAGATACAATCAGCCCCAGCATTTT. Its protein is CASNGRYNQPQHF.

The V call is TRBV29-1, the J call TRBJ1-1, with TRBD1 matching over 7 bases. The CDR3 runs to 14 residues. Per the germline V gene, CDR1 is SQVTM and CDR2 is ANQGSEA. The trim removed 0 bases at V and 5 bases at J, leaving 6 bases unmatched. CDR3 in DNA: TGCAGCGTTGAAGAAACAGGGGTGGGGACTGAAGCTTTCTTT. Its translation: CSVEETGVGTEAFF.